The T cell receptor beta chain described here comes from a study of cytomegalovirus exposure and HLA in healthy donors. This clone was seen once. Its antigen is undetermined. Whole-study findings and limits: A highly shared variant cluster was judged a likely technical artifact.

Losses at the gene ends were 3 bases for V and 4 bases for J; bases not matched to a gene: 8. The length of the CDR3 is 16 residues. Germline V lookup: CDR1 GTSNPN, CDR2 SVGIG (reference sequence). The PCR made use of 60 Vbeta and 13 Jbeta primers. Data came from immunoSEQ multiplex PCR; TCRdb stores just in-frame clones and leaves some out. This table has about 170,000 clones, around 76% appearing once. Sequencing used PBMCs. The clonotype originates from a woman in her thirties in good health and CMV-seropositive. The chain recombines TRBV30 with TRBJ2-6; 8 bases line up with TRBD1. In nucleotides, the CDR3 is TGTGCCTGGAGCCCTCCGAGACAGGGGGGGGCCAACGTCCTGACTTTC. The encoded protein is CAWSPPRQGGANVLTF. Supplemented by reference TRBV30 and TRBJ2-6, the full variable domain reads SQTIHQWPATLVQPVGSPLSLECTVEGTSNPNLYWYRQAAGRGLQLLFYSVGIGQISSEVPQNLSASRPQDRQFILSSKKLLLSDSGFYLCAWSPPRQGGANVLTFGAGSRLTVL.